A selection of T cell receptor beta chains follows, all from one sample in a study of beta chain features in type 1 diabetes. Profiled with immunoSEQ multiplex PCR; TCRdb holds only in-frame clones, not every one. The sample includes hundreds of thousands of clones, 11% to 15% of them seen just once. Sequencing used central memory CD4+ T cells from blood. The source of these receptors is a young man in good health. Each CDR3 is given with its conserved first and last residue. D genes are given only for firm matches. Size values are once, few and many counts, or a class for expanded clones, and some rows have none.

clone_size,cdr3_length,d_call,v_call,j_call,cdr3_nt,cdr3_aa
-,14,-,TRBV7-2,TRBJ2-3,TGTGCCAGCAGCCGCAGGCAGGGACCAGATACGCAGTATTTT,CASSRRQGPDTQYF
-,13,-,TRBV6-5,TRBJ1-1,TGTGCCAGCAGTGAAGTTCGGGGGTCTGAAGCTTTCTTT,CASSEVRGSEAFF
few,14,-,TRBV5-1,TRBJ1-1,TGCGCCAGCAGCTTAGGACAGTACTCTACTGAAGCTTTCTTT,CASSLGQYSTEAFF
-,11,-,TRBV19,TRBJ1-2,TGTGCCAGTAGTAGGGACTATGGCTACACCTTC,CASSRDYGYTF
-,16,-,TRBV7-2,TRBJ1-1,TGTGCCAGCAGCCGGGCCTTTGATGGGAGTTACACTGAAGCTTTCTTT,CASSRAFDGSYTEAFF
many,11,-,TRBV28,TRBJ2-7,TGTGCCAGCAGTCCCAGAACCGAGCAGTACTTC,CASSPRTEQYF
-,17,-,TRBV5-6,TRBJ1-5,TGTGCCAGCAGCTTGGGGTTGGGGGTTTCGAGCAATCAGCCCCAGCATTTT,CASSLGLGVSSNQPQHF
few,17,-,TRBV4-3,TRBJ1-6,TGCGCCAGCAGCCAAGAACCCCCGGGACGGAATAATTCACCCCTCCACTTT,CASSQEPPGRNNSPLHF
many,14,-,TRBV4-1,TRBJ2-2,TGCGCCAGCAGCCAAGCTGGGGGCTTCGGGGAGCTGTTTTTT,CASSQAGGFGELFF
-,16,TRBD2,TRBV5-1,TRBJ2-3,TGCGCCAGCAGCTTGGCTACTAGCGGGAACACAGATACGCAGTATTTT,CASSLATSGNTDTQYF
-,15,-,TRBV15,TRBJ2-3,TGTGCCACCAGCAGAGATCTTCAGGGCCCAGATACGCAGTATTTT,CATSRDLQGPDTQYF
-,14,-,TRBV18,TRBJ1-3,TGTGCCAGCTCATTCCGGGGCCAGGGAAACACCATATATTTT,CASSFRGQGNTIYF
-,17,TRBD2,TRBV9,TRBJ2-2,TGTGCCAGCAGCGTAGGGGGTGCAGCGGGAAGCACCGGGGAGCTGTTTTTT,CASSVGGAAGSTGELFF
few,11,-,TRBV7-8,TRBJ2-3,TGTGCCAGCAGGGGGATCGATACGCAGTATTTT,CASRGIDTQYF
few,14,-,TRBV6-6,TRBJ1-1,TGTGCCAGCAGCCCCCACGAGCTGAACACTGAAGCTTTCTTT,CASSPHELNTEAFF
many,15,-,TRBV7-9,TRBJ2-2,TGTGCCAGCAGCTTTGGGCAGGGAAACACCGGGGAGCTGTTTTTT,CASSFGQGNTGELFF
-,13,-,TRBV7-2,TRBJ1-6,TGTGCCAGCAGCTTAGCGTCAGTTTCACCCCTCCACTTT,CASSLASVSPLHF
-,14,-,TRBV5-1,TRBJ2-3,TGCGCCAGCAGCACTGACAGACCCACAGATACGCAGTATTTT,CASSTDRPTDTQYF
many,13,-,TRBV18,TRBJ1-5,TGTGCCAGCTGTGGCAGGGAAGATCAGCCCCAGCATTTT,CASCGREDQPQHF
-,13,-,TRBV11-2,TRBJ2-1,TGTGCCAGCAGCTTAACGGGGGCCTCTTCCCAGTTCTTC,CASSLTGASSQFF
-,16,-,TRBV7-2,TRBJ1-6,TGTGCCAGCAGAAAGATACAGGGCTCCTATAATTCACCCCTCCACTTT,CASRKIQGSYNSPLHF
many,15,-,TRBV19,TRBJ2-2,TGTGCCAGTAGTAAGCCTGGACAGTCTACCGGGGAGCTGTTTTTT,CASSKPGQSTGELFF
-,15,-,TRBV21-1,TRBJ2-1,TGTGCCAGCAGTGGTAACGGTCAAACCTACAATGAGCAGTTCTTC,CASSGNGQTYNEQFF
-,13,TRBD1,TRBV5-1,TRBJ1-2,TGCGCCAGCAGCATATCGACAGGGGAAGGCCACACCTTC,CASSISTGEGHTF
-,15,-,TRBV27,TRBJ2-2,TGTGCCAGCACCAAAGACAGGTTTAATTCCGGGGAGCTGTTTTTT,CASTKDRFNSGELFF
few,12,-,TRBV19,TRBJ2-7,TGTGCCAGTCGACAGATCCACTACGAGCAGTACTTC,CASRQIHYEQYF
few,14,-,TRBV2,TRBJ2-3,TGTGCCAGCAGTGAAGGGCAGGGGATAGATACGCAGTATTTT,CASSEGQGIDTQYF
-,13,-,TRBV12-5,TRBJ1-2,TGTGCTAGTGGTTTCCCCCAATATGATGGCTACACCTTC,CASGFPQYDGYTF
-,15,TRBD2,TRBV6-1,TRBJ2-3,TGTGCCAGCCCCCCGGGGGGGCTGTGGGCAGATACGCAGTATTTT,CASPPGGLWADTQYF
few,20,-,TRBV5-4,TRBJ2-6,TGTGCCAGCAGCCCTACCCCAGGCACCTCACCCCTCTCTGGGGCCAACGTCCTGACTTTC,CASSPTPGTSPLSGANVLTF
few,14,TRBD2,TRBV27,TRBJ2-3,TGTGCCAGCGGGAGGGAAACCAGCACAGATACGCAGTATTTT,CASGRETSTDTQYF
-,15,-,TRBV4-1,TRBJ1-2,TGCGCCAGCAGCCAAGATAGGAACTGGGTGGGTGGCTACACCTTC,CASSQDRNWVGGYTF
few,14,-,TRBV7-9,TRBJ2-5,TGTGCCAGCAGCCTATTTGGGGCCGAGGAGACCCAGTACTTC,CASSLFGAEETQYF
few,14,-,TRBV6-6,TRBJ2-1,TGTGCCAGCACGGGACTGAGTCCGTACAATGAGCAGTTCTTC,CASTGLSPYNEQFF
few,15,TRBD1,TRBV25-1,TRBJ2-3,TGTGCCAGCAGTATTGACGGGACAGTCACAGATACGCAGTATTTT,CASSIDGTVTDTQYF
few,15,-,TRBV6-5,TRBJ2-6,TGTGCCAGCAGTTCCATTGGTCTTGGGGCCAACGTCCTGACTTTC,CASSSIGLGANVLTF
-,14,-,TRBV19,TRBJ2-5,TGTGCCAGTAGTCTACGATATGGTCAAGAGACCCAGTACTTC,CASSLRYGQETQYF
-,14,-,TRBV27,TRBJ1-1,TGTGCCAGCAGTTTATCAGGTCCTCGCACTGAAGCTTTCTTT,CASSLSGPRTEAFF
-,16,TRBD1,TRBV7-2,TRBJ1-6,TGTGCCAGCAGCCCCAAGGGGGACAGGGGGAATTCACCCCTCCACTTT,CASSPKGDRGNSPLHF
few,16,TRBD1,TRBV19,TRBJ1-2,TGTGCCAGTACCCTTAGGGGGACAGAAGTACTATATGGCTACACCTTC,CASTLRGTEVLYGYTF
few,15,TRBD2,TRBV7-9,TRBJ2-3,TGTGCCAGCAGCTTACCGACTAGCGGGCGGGATACGCAGTATTTT,CASSLPTSGRDTQYF
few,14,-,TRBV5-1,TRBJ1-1,TGCGCCAGCAGCTTGGACCCCCGGAACACTGAAGCTTTCTTT,CASSLDPRNTEAFF